The T cell receptor (beta chain) described here comes from a study of blood T cells in healthy people across ages. With a J-beta primer mix and a sample-barcoded 5' primer, a second PCR ran about 6 to 11 cycles. TCRdb called the 5' RACE reads again in MiXCR, with one record for every CDR3 protein. The repertoire holds 700,000 or so distinct CDR3 sequences, with 20% to 25% as singletons. Deletions cut 4 bases from V and 2 bases from J, with 12 bases between. CDR1 is MNHEY and CDR2 is SMNVEV in the germline V gene (reference sequence). This CDR3 region has 14 residues. The chain employs TRBV27 and TRBJ2-7, with unresolved D. The sequence derives from a man in his 70s in good health. The sequenced sample was blood. CDR3 loop: CASSSRISTYEQYF. The DNA for the CDR3 is TGTGCCAGCAGTTCCAGGATTTCGACCTACGAGCAGTACTTC.